The 26 T cell receptor beta chains listed next were all sequenced from one sample in a study of shared clonotypes between healthy human individuals. CD45RO-negative CD8 cells positively selected for CCR7 made up the naive population, which excluded terminally differentiated effector memory CD45RA+ cells. Using immunoSEQ multiplex PCR, the repertoire was profiled, and TCRdb retains in-frame clones only, with some absent. The sample yields about 2.2 million clones, roughly 91% seen once. The sample consisted of naive CD8+ T cells from PBMCs. The receptors were gathered from a man aged 18 to 30 in good health. Some clones in this sample may be carry-over from other donors' samples.

The CDR3 sequence: CASSPLGGAPYGYTF. Here the CDR3 DNA reads TGTGCCAGCAGTCCCCTCGGGGGGGCCCCCTATGGCTACACCTTC. The chain combines TRBV28 with TRBJ1-2; D possibly corresponds to TRBD1 (6 bases). This CDR3 spans 15 amino acids. With 5 bases removed from V and 4 bases from J, the gap between germline ends came to 17 bases. Germline values: CDR1 MDHEN, CDR2 SYDVKM.

This sequence joins TRBV28 and TRBJ2-5; D might be TRBD2 (6 bases). The CDR3 runs 14 residues. With 3 bases removed from V and 2 bases from J, the gap between germline ends came to 10 bases. Germline V gene sequence: CDR1 MDHEN, CDR2 SYDVKM. The CDR3 is CASSFISGQETQYF. The DNA of the CDR3 is TGTGCCAGCAGTTTTATTAGCGGTCAAGAGACCCAGTACTTC. The whole variable domain, remainder taken from reference TRBV28 and TRBJ2-5, is DVKVTQSSRYLVKRTGEKVFLECVQDMDHENMFWYRQDPGLGLRLIYFSYDVKMKEKGDIPEGYSVSREKKERFSLILESASTNQTSMYLCASSFISGQETQYFGPGTRLLVL.

This chain uses TRBV7-9 with TRBJ2-1, with D possibly TRBD2 on 5 matching bases. This CDR3 is 15 amino acids long. The V and J ends lost 2 bases and 1 base respectively, with 9 bases between them. Germline CDR1 and CDR2: SEHNR and FQNEAQ (reference sequence). The CDR3: CASSLILGSYNEQFF. Written as DNA, the CDR3 is TGTGCCAGCAGCTTAATACTAGGTTCCTACAATGAGCAGTTCTTC. Filled out from reference TRBV7-9 and TRBJ2-1, the complete variable domain reads DTGVSQNPRHKITKRGQNVTFRCDPISEHNRLYWYRQTLGQGPEFLTYFQNEAQLEKSRLLSDRFSAERPKGSFSTLEIQRTEQGDSAMYLCASSLILGSYNEQFFGPGTRLTVL.

Comments on this clone: One junction end does not reproduce the germline sequence, and a read error may be involved. J is TRBJ2-5 and V is TRBV29-1; D possibly corresponds to TRBD1 (6 bases). This CDR3 contains 12 residues. CDR1 is SQVTM, CDR2 ANQGSEA, per germline. CDR3 residues: CSAEQGQETQYF. As DNA, the CDR3 is TGCAGCGCTGAACAGGGACAAGAGACCCAGTACTTC.

The V and J genes are TRBV28 and TRBJ2-5, with 12 bases matching TRBD2. The CDR3 has 16 residues. CDR1 and CDR2 (germline): MDHEN, SYDVKM. V was clipped by 8 bases and J by 2 bases; unmatched bases: 9. The CDR3 sequence is CASLGTSGLEQETQYF. CDR3 coding DNA: TGTGCCAGCTTGGGGACTAGCGGGTTGGAACAAGAGACCCAGTACTTC.

J is TRBJ2-3 and V is TRBV6-5; possibly TRBD1 or TRBD2 for D (8 bases each). V was trimmed by 11 bases and J by 5 bases, leaving 23 bases between them. The CDR3 covers 15 residues. In germline, CDR1 is MNHEY, CDR2 SVGAGI. CDR3 coding DNA: TGTGCCGCGCGGGGGGCAGGGGGCGCGGAAGATACGCAGTATTTT. As protein: CAARGAGGAEDTQYF.

The J gene is TRBJ2-7, the V gene TRBV2, with D unclear. The germline CDR1 and CDR2 sequences are SNHLY and FYNNEI. V was clipped by 2 bases and J by 2 bases, with 16 bases between them. This CDR3 has 16 amino acids. CDR3 DNA sequence: TGTGCCAGCAGTGAATTGGGCACGCGAGCTACCTACGAGCAGTACTTC. Translating it yields CASSELGTRATYEQYF.

This chain links TRBV10-3 with TRBJ2-7, with TRBD1 identical over 10 bases. The J segment lost 5 bases and the V segment lost 0 bases, leaving 7 bases of the junction unmatched. The germline CDR1 and CDR2 sequences are ENHRY and SYGVKD. This CDR3 region has 16 residues. The CDR3 spells CAISESGTGDGDEQYF. In DNA, the CDR3 is TGTGCCATCAGTGAGTCGGGGACAGGGGACGGGGACGAGCAGTACTTC.

This chain joins TRBV19 and TRBJ1-5; TRBD1 aligns across 8 bases. Trimming took 5 bases from V and 2 from J; bases not matched to a gene: 5. Germline CDR1 reads LNHDA; CDR2 reads SQIVND (reference sequence). The CDR3 contains 15 residues. CDR3 DNA: TGTGCCAGTAGTCGAGGACAGGGCGGCAATCAGCCCCAGCATTTT. Protein: CASSRGQGGNQPQHF.

V and J are TRBV10-3 and TRBJ2-6, with a tentative D call TRBD2 (5 bases). Trimming shortened V by 6 bases and J by 1 base, and 19 bases separated the two germline ends. Germline assignment: CDR1 ENHRY and CDR2 SYGVKD. CDR3 length equals 18 residues. CDR3 amino acids: CAISPFPAVESGANVLTF. The CDR3 bases are TGTGCCATCAGCCCCTTCCCAGCGGTAGAATCTGGGGCCAACGTCCTGACTTTC.

DNA of the CDR3: TGTGCCAGCAGCTCAAGCAGACGTGAGGGAGCCGAGCTCGGGGACAATCAGCCCCAGCATTTT. It codes for CASSSSRREGAELGDNQPQHF. The gene calls are TRBV7-3 and TRBJ1-5; D uncertain. Deletions cut 4 bases from V and 3 bases from J, with 31 bases between. The CDR3 has 21 amino acids. Germline V gene lookup returns CDR1 SGHTA and CDR2 FQGTGA.

The chain combines TRBV4-3 with TRBJ2-7; D is perhaps TRBD1 or TRBD2 (5 bases each). The CDR3 is made up of 15 amino acids. The V gene lost 4 bases and the J gene lost 0 bases, with 13 bases spanning the gap. Germline lookup yields CDR1 LGHNA and CDR2 YSLEER. Here the CDR3 DNA reads TGCGCCAGCAGCCCCCGGGACGGGGCCTCCTACGAGCAGTACTTC. This translates into CASSPRDGASYEQYF.

This chain connects TRBV6-1 to TRBJ1-2, with TRBD1 identical over 7 bases. CDR3 size: 14 residues. Germline V gives CDR1 MNHNS, CDR2 SASEGT. Trimming cost V 6 bases and J 3 bases; bases outside gene matches: 7. CDR3 residues: CASRTGMLHYGYTF. CDR3 nucleotide sequence: TGTGCCAGCAGGACAGGGATGTTGCACTATGGCTACACCTTC.

J is TRBJ2-5 and V is TRBV7-9; the D gene is possibly TRBD1 (5 bases). This CDR3 has 16 amino acids. The V gene's germline CDR1 is SEHNR and CDR2 FQNEAQ (reference sequence). Trimming shortened V by 5 bases and J by 3 bases, and 19 bases separated the two germline ends. CDR3 DNA sequence: TGTGCCAGCAGCGCTCCGTCGACAGCCTTAGAAGAGACCCAGTACTTC. Its protein product is CASSAPSTALEETQYF.

V and J are TRBV7-2 and TRBJ1-5; D unclear. Germline V gene sequence: CDR1 SGHTA, CDR2 FQGNSA. The germline V and J ends were trimmed by 4 bases and 4 bases, with 20 bases remaining between them. The length of the CDR3 is 17 residues. The CDR3 sequence is CASSSGGRATSNQPQHF. For the CDR3, the DNA is TGTGCCAGCAGCTCGGGCGGTAGGGCTACCTCAAATCAGCCCCAGCATTTT.

With regard to this clone: In the same sample, other DNA sequences code for this CDR3. The chain carries TRBV7-9 and TRBJ1-1; no definite D call. The CDR3 is made up of 12 amino acids. Trimming took off 5 bases at V and 6 bases at J, with 10 bases between the two ends. Germline CDR1 SEHNR, CDR2 FQNEAQ (reference sequence). The CDR3 bases are TGTGCCAGCAGCCTCGGAATCCCTGAAGCTTTCTTT. This encodes CASSLGIPEAFF.

This chain uses TRBV7-8 with TRBJ1-1; D perhaps matches TRBD1 (5 bases). Trimming stripped 8 bases from V and 5 bases from J, with 24 bases between. This CDR3 has 16 residues. The germline V gene has CDR1 SGHVS and CDR2 FQNEAQ. CDR3 protein: CASGTNGGSRGTEAFF. CDR3 bases: TGTGCCAGCGGAACTAATGGGGGGTCTCGCGGGACTGAAGCTTTCTTT.

The V gene is TRBV25-1, the J gene TRBJ2-2; 8 bases are a match to TRBD1. Germline V CDR1 and CDR2: MGHDK, SYGVNS. This CDR3 is 17 amino acids long. The trim removed 3 bases at V and 1 base at J, leaving 7 bases unmatched. CDR3: CASSETGVYLNTGELFF. The CDR3 DNA reads TGTGCCAGCAGTGAGACAGGGGTCTACCTGAACACCGGGGAGCTGTTTTTT.

This chain uses TRBV5-4 with TRBJ2-7; the D gene could be TRBD1 or TRBD2 (5 bases each). CDR1 SGHNT and CDR2 YYREEE come from the germline V gene (reference sequence). This CDR3 has 14 amino acids. With 5 bases removed from V and 7 bases from J, the gap between germline ends came to 19 bases. The CDR3 sequence is CASSDGQEGWEQYF. CDR3 sequence (DNA): TGTGCCAGCAGTGATGGACAAGAGGGTTGGGAGCAGTACTTC.

The chain recombines TRBV6-5 with TRBJ2-1; D not resolved. Germline-derived CDR1 and CDR2 are MNHEY and SVGAGI. The CDR3 is 14 residues long. Trimming left V 4 bases short and J 2 bases short, with 9 bases between. Here the CDR3 DNA reads TGTGCCAGCAGTTCTCAGACACCCTACAATGAGCAGTTCTTC. Its protein is CASSSQTPYNEQFF.

The CDR3 protein is CASGLAYTYEQYF. For the CDR3, the DNA is TGTGCCAGCGGACTAGCGTACACCTACGAGCAGTACTTC. The rearrangement joins TRBV28 to TRBJ2-7; 9 bases fit TRBD2. Germline V lookup: CDR1 MDHEN, CDR2 SYDVKM. Trimming at V came to 8 bases and at J to 2 bases, leaving 4 bases not matched to a gene. This CDR3 spans 13 amino acids.

The chain carries TRBV7-9 and TRBJ2-7, with 7 bases identical to TRBD1. Germline V gene data show CDR1 as SEHNR and CDR2 as FQNEAQ (reference sequence). The V and J ends lost 4 bases and 12 bases, in that order; junction bases with no gene match: 9. This CDR3 is 12 amino acids long. The CDR3 region has the DNA TGTGCCAGCAGCTCCTTGGACAGGTTTTGGTACTTC. The encoded protein is CASSSLDRFWYF. The full variable domain, its missing parts supplied by reference TRBV7-9 and TRBJ2-7, is DTGVSQNPRHKITKRGQNVTFRCDPISEHNRLYWYRQTLGQGPEFLTYFQNEAQLEKSRLLSDRFSAERPKGSFSTLEIQRTEQGDSAMYLCASSSLDRFWYFGPGTRLTVT.

Only one count was recorded for this clone. The J gene is TRBJ2-7, the V gene TRBV4-1; 10 bases align to TRBD2. V gave up 3 bases and J gave up 7 bases; unmatched junction bases: 15. Germline V lookup: CDR1 MGHRA, CDR2 YSYEKL. This CDR3 contains 17 residues. CDR3 protein: CASSQEREGLQVFEQYF. For the CDR3, the DNA is TGCGCCAGCAGCCAGGAGCGGGAGGGCCTGCAGGTGTTTGAGCAGTACTTC.

The chain has TRBV5-1 and TRBJ1-5, with 10 bases fitting TRBD1. The CDR3 has 18 residues. After removal of 4 bases from V and 2 bases from J, the junction contained 12 bases not matched to a gene. CDR1 and CDR2 (germline): SGHRS, YFSETQ. This chain's CDR3 is CASSPHGQGGIGNQPQHF. In nucleotides, the CDR3 is TGCGCCAGCAGCCCGCACGGACAGGGGGGGATAGGCAATCAGCCCCAGCATTTT. The full variable domain, rest sourced from reference TRBV5-1 and TRBJ1-5, is KAGVTQTPRYLIKTRGQQVTLSCSPISGHRSVSWYQQTPGQGLQFLFEYFSETQRNKGNFPGRFSGRQFSNSRSEMNVSTLELGDSALYLCASSPHGQGGIGNQPQHFGDGTRLSIL.

The CDR3 region has the DNA TGTGCCAGTAGTATAGAGCCGTCAGGGCCAGAAGCTTTCTTT. Protein product: CASSIEPSGPEAFF. This chain links TRBV19 with TRBJ1-1; a possible D gene is TRBD1 (5 bases). The CDR3 length is 14 residues. Germline CDR1 is LNHDA and CDR2 is SQIVND (reference sequence). V gave up 0 bases and J gave up 8 bases, with 13 bases separating them.

A remark on this clone: Additional DNA sequences in this sample encode the identical CDR3. This chain connects TRBV28 to TRBJ2-7, with a possible D match to TRBD2 (7 bases). With 3 bases removed from V and 2 bases from J, the gap between germline ends came to 11 bases. The CDR3 length is 14 residues. The germline V gene encodes CDR1 MDHEN and CDR2 SYDVKM. Here the CDR3 reads CASSFGGPPYEQYF. In nucleotides, the CDR3 is TGTGCCAGCAGTTTCGGGGGGCCCCCCTACGAGCAGTACTTC.